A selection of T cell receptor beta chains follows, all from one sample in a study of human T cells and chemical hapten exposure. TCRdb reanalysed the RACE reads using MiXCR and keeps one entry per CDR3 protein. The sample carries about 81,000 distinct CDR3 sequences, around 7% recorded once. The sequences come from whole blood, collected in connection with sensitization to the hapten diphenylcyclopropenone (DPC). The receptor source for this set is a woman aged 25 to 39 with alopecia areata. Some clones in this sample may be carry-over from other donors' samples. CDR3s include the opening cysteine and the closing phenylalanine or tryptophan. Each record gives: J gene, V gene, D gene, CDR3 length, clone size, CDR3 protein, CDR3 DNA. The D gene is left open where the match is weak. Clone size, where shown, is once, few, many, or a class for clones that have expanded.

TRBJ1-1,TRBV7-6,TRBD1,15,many,CASSIGQGGHTEAFF,TGTGCCAGCAGTATCGGACAGGGCGGGCACACTGAAGCTTTCTTT
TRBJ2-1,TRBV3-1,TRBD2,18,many,CASSQDLTSGGVSDEQFF,TGTGCCAGCAGCCAAGATCTTACTAGCGGGGGCGTCAGCGATGAGCAGTTCTTC
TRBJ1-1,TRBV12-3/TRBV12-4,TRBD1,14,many,CASSPTGQVTEAFF,TGTGCCAGCAGTCCTACGGGACAGGTCACTGAAGCTTTCTTT
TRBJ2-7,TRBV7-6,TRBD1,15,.,CGSSPQGTGGYEQYF,TGTGGCAGCAGCCCGCAGGGGACAGGGGGCTACGAGCAGTACTTC
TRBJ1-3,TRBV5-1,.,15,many,CASRAAVGAGNTIYF,TGCGCCAGCAGGGCCGCAGTGGGAGCTGGAAACACCATATATTTT
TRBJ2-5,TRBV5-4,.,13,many,CASSTEGRETQYF,TGTGCCAGCAGTACCGAGGGCAGGGAGACCCAGTACTTC
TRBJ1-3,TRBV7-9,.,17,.,CASSRSGQFNSENTIYF,TGTGCCAGCAGCCGTTCAGGACAGTTCAACTCTGAAAACACCATATATTTT
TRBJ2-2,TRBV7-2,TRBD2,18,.,CASSLVLAGGPNTGELFF,TGTGCCAGCAGCTTAGTCCTAGCGGGGGGACCGAACACCGGGGAGCTGTTTTTT
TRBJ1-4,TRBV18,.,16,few,CASSLYGQSTNEKLFF,TGTGCCAGCTCACTCTACGGACAATCAACTAATGAAAAACTGTTTTTT
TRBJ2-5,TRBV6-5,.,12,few,CASSPDTLRQYF,TGTGCCAGCAGTCCGGATACTTTGAGGCAGTACTTC
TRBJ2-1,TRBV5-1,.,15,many,CASMGGLSPYNEQFF,TGCGCCAGCATGGGTGGCCTCTCCCCTTACAATGAGCAGTTCTTC
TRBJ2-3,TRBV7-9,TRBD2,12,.,CASSRTSGTQYF,TGTGCCAGCAGCCGGACTAGTGGAACGCAGTATTTT
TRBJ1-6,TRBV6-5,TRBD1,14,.,CASRDGTGYSPLHF,TGTGCCAGCAGAGATGGGACAGGCTATTCACCCCTCCACTTT
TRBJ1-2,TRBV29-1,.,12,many,CSVEDRTYGYTF,TGCAGCGTTGAAGATCGGACCTATGGCTACACCTTC
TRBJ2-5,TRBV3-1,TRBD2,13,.,CASTAGAGETQYF,TGTGCCAGCACAGCGGGGGCCGGGGAGACCCAGTACTTC
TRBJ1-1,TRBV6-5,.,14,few,CASSYTGFNTEAFF,TGTGCCAGCAGTTACACGGGCTTCAACACTGAAGCTTTCTTT
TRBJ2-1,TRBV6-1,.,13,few,CAITLGDRNEQFF,TGTGCCATCACACTGGGGGACCGTAATGAGCAGTTCTTC
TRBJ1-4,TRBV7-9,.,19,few,CASSLGVAGAYYSGEKLFF,TGTGCCAGCAGCTTAGGAGTTGCCGGCGCCTACTACTCGGGGGAAAAACTGTTTTTT